These 24 T cell receptor beta chains share one sample of origin, sequenced in a study of naive and memory T cell subsets. Both TRBC1 and TRBC2 were covered by a beta constant-region primer of two equimolar oligonucleotides. TCRdb reprocessed the UMI-ligation and nested PCR reads via MiXCR and lists one record per CDR3 protein. The sample has about 85,000 distinct CDR3 sequences, around 13% seen once. The material sequenced was central memory CD4+ T cells from blood. The receptors stem from a human donor in good health.

The chain couples TRBV29-1 to TRBJ1-1; D gene ambiguous. The CDR3 sequence is 11 residues long. Per the germline V gene, CDR1 is SQVTM and CDR2 is ANQGSEA. Between the trimmed V and J ends, which lost 7 bases and 0 bases, there was a span of 6 bases. Written as DNA, the CDR3 is TGCAGCGCCTCCCTGAACACTGAAGCTTTCTTT. Encoded protein: CSASLNTEAFF.

The genes are TRBV7-2 and TRBJ2-6; no clear D gene. V lost 8 bases to trimming and J lost 0 bases, with 11 bases between them. Germline CDR1 is SGHTA and CDR2 is FQGNSA. The CDR3 totals 15 residues. For the CDR3, the DNA is TGTGCCAGCGAAGGTCTGAACTCTGGGGCCAACGTCCTGACTTTC. Translating it yields CASEGLNSGANVLTF.

The V call is TRBV5-1, the J call TRBJ2-5; 7 bases match TRBD2. In germline, CDR1 is SGHRS, CDR2 YFSETQ. CDR3 length equals 15 residues. V dropped 1 base and J dropped 4; count of bases not matched to a gene: 7. CDR3 residues: CASSLSGVGLETQYF. In nucleotides, the CDR3 is TGCGCCAGCAGCTTGAGCGGGGTAGGACTAGAGACCCAGTACTTC.

This clonotype was picked up a small number of times. The chain carries TRBV12-3 or TRBV12-4 and TRBJ1-1; tentative D call: TRBD1 (5 bases). Trimming took off 5 bases at V and 0 bases at J, with 13 bases between the two ends. CDR3 length: 15 amino acids. CDR3 nucleotide sequence: TGTGCCAGCAGTCCGGACAAGCTGGTGAACACTGAAGCTTTCTTT. Translation: CASSPDKLVNTEAFF.

V gene TRBV9 combines with J gene TRBJ2-1, with 8 bases lining up with TRBD1. Germline V gene sequence: CDR1 SGDLS, CDR2 YYNGEE. The V gene end was trimmed by 0 bases and the J gene end by 5 bases; junction bases not matched to a gene: 7. This CDR3 is 16 amino acids long. CDR3 bases: TGTGCCAGCAGCGTAGTGGGCAGGGGGCTGCACAATGAGCAGTTCTTC. This translates into CASSVVGRGLHNEQFF.

This clonotype has a count of ten or more. V gene TRBV5-1 combines with J gene TRBJ2-5, with D possibly being TRBD2 (6 bases). V lost 5 bases and J 5 bases, leaving 10 bases between the germline ends. In germline, CDR1 is SGHRS, CDR2 YFSETQ. The CDR3 is 12 amino acids. The CDR3 region has the DNA TGCGCCAGCAGGGAGGGCGGCGAGACCCAGTACTTC. This gives the protein CASREGGETQYF.

The V and J genes are TRBV30 and TRBJ2-2; the D gene is possibly TRBD1 (7 bases). The CDR3 has 14 residues. Trimming stripped 3 bases from V and 7 bases from J, with 15 bases between. The germline CDR1 and CDR2 sequences are GTSNPN and SVGIG (reference sequence). The CDR3 here is CAWRGQGGFGELFF. The CDR3 DNA reads as TGTGCCTGGAGAGGGCAGGGGGGCTTCGGGGAGCTGTTTTTT.

On this clonotype itself: A much larger clone differs by one base, so this may be a read error. V usage is TRBV5-5 and J usage is TRBJ2-6; D is uncertain. Germline V gene sequence: CDR1 SGHKS, CDR2 YYEKEE (reference sequence). This CDR3 contains 15 residues. In DNA form, the CDR3 reads TGTGACAGCAGCCCCACAATCTCTGGGGCCAACGTCCTGACTTTC. This gives the protein CDSSPTISGANVLTF.

This clonotype was recorded a few times. This CDR3 is CASSFGPSAPDTQYF. CDR3 DNA sequence: TGTGCCAGCAGCTTCGGGCCCAGCGCACCAGATACGCAGTATTTT. The rearrangement uses TRBV7-9 and TRBJ2-3; D gene uncertain. Germline V gene lookup returns CDR1 SEHNR and CDR2 FQNEAQ (reference sequence). The germline V and J ends were trimmed by 3 bases and 4 bases, with 14 bases remaining between them. The CDR3 extends over 15 amino acids.

Ten or more counts support this clonotype. The rearrangement uses TRBV30 and TRBJ2-3; the D gene is possibly TRBD2 (6 bases). In germline, CDR1 is GTSNPN, CDR2 SVGIG (reference sequence). Trimming cost V 2 bases and J 9 bases, with 24 bases left between them. The CDR3 spans 16 residues. The CDR3 DNA reads as TGTGCCTGGAGTCCCGCGGGACTCGGAAAGGGACGGACGCAGTATTTT. Protein: CAWSPAGLGKGRTQYF. Variable domain in full (rest from reference TRBV30 and TRBJ2-3): SQTIHQWPATLVQPVGSPLSLECTVEGTSNPNLYWYRQAAGRGLQLLFYSVGIGQISSEVPQNLSASRPQDRQFILSSKKLLLSDSGFYLCAWSPAGLGKGRTQYFGPGTRLTVL.

The rearrangement joins TRBV29-1 to TRBJ2-1, with TRBD2 identical over 11 bases. The junction had 11 bases not matched to a gene; V was cut back by 6 bases and J by 7 bases. Looked up from germline, CDR1 is SQVTM and CDR2 is ANQGSEA. The CDR3 runs to 15 residues. This CDR3 reads CSVVLLAGERNEQFF. The CDR3 DNA sequence: TGCAGCGTGGTATTACTAGCGGGAGAGAGAAATGAGCAGTTCTTC.

The chain links TRBV4-1 to TRBJ1-1, with 9 bases aligning to TRBD1. V was clipped by 4 bases and J by 3 bases; unmatched bases: 6. This CDR3 contains 15 residues. Germline V gene data show CDR1 as MGHRA and CDR2 as YSYEKL. The CDR3 nucleotides are TGCGCCAGCAGCCTCGGACAGGGGAGTTACACTGAAGCTTTCTTT. Translating it yields CASSLGQGSYTEAFF.

This chain links TRBV2 with TRBJ2-7; TRBD1 matches 10 bases. This CDR3 comprises 14 residues. CDR1 is SNHLY, CDR2 FYNNEI, per germline. The V and J ends lost 6 bases and 0 bases, in that order; junction bases with no gene match: 2. The CDR3 region is CASRDRGVSYEQYF. CDR3 DNA: TGTGCCAGCAGGGACAGGGGGGTCTCCTACGAGCAGTACTTC.

The V gene is TRBV28, the J gene TRBJ2-7; TRBD1 agrees at 8 bases. V lost 0 bases and J lost 2; bases outside the gene matches: 6. The CDR3 runs to 16 residues. Germline V gives CDR1 MDHEN, CDR2 SYDVKM. Here the CDR3 reads CASSLWGRGPAYEQYF. CDR3 coding DNA: TGTGCCAGCAGTTTATGGGGCAGGGGGCCCGCCTACGAGCAGTACTTC.

The CDR3 reads CASSQEVDSPLHF. The CDR3 region has the DNA TGTGCCAGCAGCCAAGAGGTAGATTCACCCCTCCACTTT. The V gene is TRBV4-2, the J gene TRBJ1-6, with D uncertain. The CDR3 has 13 amino acids. The V end lost 0 bases, the J end lost 8 bases, and 5 bases lay between the germline ends. Germline CDR1 is LGHNA and CDR2 is YNFKEQ.

DNA of the CDR3: TGTGCCACCAGTCCGGCTTCTGGGGCCAACGTCCTGACTTTC. Protein: CATSPASGANVLTF. The V and J genes are TRBV24-1 and TRBJ2-6; D not certain. The V end was cut by 6 bases, the J end by 1 base, with 6 bases between. Per germline, CDR1 KGHDR and CDR2 SFDVKD. The CDR3 is 14 amino acids.

V gene TRBV29-1 combines with J gene TRBJ2-2; D ambiguous. The CDR3 spans 11 residues. Germline CDR1 reads SQVTM; CDR2 reads ANQGSEA. With 5 bases removed from V and 6 bases from J, the gap between germline ends came to 7 bases. The CDR3 region has the DNA TGCAGCGTTTCCCGGTCCGGGGAGCTGTTTTTT. Translation: CSVSRSGELFF.

Concerning this clonotype itself: Just one base apart from a much larger clone, this may be a read error. The chain links TRBV5-4 to TRBJ2-7; 8 nucleotides match TRBD1. Losses at the gene ends were 4 bases for V and 2 bases for J; bases not matched to a gene: 8. The CDR3 extends over 15 amino acids. Germline V lookup: CDR1 SGHNT, CDR2 YYREEE (reference sequence). The CDR3 sequence is CASSPETGATYEQYF. The CDR3 DNA is TGTGCCAGCAGCCCGGAGACAGGGGCGACCTACGAGCAGTACTTC.

The V and J genes are TRBV9 and TRBJ1-4; 10 bases are a match to TRBD1. CDR1 and CDR2 (germline): SGDLS, YYNGEE. The junction had 5 bases not matched to a gene; V was cut back by 2 bases and J by 4 bases. The CDR3 spans 16 residues. CDR3 loop: CASSVGTGEDNEKLFF. The CDR3 DNA reads as TGTGCCAGCAGCGTCGGGACAGGGGAAGATAATGAAAAACTGTTTTTT.

The V and J genes are TRBV12-3 or TRBV12-4 and TRBJ2-3; D is undetermined. Trimming stripped 7 bases from V and 2 bases from J, with 4 bases between. The length of the CDR3 is 11 residues. DNA of the CDR3: TGTGCCAGCATTATCACAGATACGCAGTATTTT. It is translated as CASIITDTQYF.

There are many counts of this clonotype. The V call is TRBV10-3, the J call TRBJ2-5; tentatively, D is TRBD1 (6 bases). The CDR3 sequence is 15 residues long. From germline, CDR1 is ENHRY and CDR2 SYGVKD. V gave up 6 bases and J gave up 2 bases, with 16 bases separating them. CDR3 loop: CAIRDNRAVQETQYF. DNA of the CDR3: TGTGCCATCAGGGATAACAGGGCCGTGCAAGAGACCCAGTACTTC.

This clonotype was recorded a few times. The chain recombines TRBV4-1 with TRBJ1-3; the D is unclear. V was trimmed by 5 bases and J by 2 bases, leaving 13 bases between them. The CDR3 loop spans 15 amino acids. The germline gives CDR1 MGHRA, CDR2 YSYEKL. The CDR3: CASSYQEAAGNTIYF. The CDR3 DNA reads TGCGCCAGCAGCTACCAAGAAGCTGCTGGAAACACCATATATTTT.

The chain is built from TRBV14 and TRBJ2-7, with D hard to call. The CDR3 has 15 residues. CDR1 and CDR2 from the germline V gene are SGHDN and FVKESK. The V gene lost 6 bases and the J gene lost 3 bases, with 18 bases spanning the gap. The CDR3 reads CASSPKGMSHYEQYF. CDR3 nucleotides: TGTGCCAGCAGTCCCAAAGGAATGTCCCACTACGAGCAGTACTTC.

This clonotype came up a few times. The chain is built from TRBV27 and TRBJ2-3, with D maybe TRBD1 (6 bases). The CDR3 consists of 14 residues. CDR1 and CDR2 (germline): MNHEY, SMNVEV (reference sequence). The V end was cut by 11 bases, the J end by 6 bases, with 21 bases between. The CDR3 is CASKVNRAPDTQYF. The DNA of the CDR3 is TGTGCCTCCAAGGTCAACAGGGCACCCGATACGCAGTATTTT.